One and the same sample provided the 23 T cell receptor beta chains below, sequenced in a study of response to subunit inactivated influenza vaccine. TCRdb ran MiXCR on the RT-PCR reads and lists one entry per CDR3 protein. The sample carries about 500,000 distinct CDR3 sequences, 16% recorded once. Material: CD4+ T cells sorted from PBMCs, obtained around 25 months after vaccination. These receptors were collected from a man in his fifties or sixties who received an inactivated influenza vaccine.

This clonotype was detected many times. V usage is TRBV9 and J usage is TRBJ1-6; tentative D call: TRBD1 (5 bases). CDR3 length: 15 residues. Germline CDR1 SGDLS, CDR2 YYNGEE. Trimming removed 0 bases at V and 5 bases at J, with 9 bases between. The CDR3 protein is CASSVGETDNSPLHF. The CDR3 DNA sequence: TGTGCCAGCAGCGTAGGGGAGACAGATAATTCACCCCTCCACTTT.

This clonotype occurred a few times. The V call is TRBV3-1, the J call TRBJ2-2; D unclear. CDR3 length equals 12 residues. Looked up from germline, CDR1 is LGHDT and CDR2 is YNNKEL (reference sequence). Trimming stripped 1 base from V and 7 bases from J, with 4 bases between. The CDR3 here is CASSQAHGELFF. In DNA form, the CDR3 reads TGTGCCAGCAGCCAAGCACACGGGGAGCTGTTTTTT.

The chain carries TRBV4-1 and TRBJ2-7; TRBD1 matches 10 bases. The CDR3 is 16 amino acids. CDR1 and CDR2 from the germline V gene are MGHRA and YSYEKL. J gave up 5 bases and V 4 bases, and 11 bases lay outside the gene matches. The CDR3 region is CASSPEPGQGRHEQYF. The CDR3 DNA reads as TGCGCCAGCAGCCCCGAGCCGGGACAGGGGCGACACGAGCAGTACTTC.

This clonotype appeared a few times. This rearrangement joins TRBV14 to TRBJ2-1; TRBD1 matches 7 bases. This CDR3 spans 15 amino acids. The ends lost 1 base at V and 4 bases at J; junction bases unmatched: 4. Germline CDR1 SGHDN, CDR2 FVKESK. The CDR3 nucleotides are TGTGCCAGCAGCCAAGTTCGACAGGGATACAATGAGCAGTTCTTC. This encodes CASSQVRQGYNEQFF.

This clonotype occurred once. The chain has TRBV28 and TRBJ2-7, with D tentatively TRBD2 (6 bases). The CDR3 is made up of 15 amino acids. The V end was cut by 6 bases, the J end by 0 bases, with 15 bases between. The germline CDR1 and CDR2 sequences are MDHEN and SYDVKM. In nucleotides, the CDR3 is TGTGCCAGCAGCCCGGGGGACCGAAGCTCCTACGAGCAGTACTTC. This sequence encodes CASSPGDRSSYEQYF.

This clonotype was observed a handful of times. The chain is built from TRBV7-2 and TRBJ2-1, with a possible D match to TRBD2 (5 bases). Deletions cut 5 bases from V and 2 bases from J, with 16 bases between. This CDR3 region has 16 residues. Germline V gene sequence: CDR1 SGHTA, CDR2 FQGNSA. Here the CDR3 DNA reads TGTGCCAGCAGCCTCAGTGGTGGCGGGCCCTACAATGAGCAGTTCTTC. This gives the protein CASSLSGGGPYNEQFF.

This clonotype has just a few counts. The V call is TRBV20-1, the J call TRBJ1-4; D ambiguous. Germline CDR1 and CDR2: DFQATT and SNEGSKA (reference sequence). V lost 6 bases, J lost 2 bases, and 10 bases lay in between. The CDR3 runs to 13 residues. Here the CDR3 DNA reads TGCAGTGCCATAAAAGGCACTAATGAAAAACTGTTTTTT. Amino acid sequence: CSAIKGTNEKLFF.

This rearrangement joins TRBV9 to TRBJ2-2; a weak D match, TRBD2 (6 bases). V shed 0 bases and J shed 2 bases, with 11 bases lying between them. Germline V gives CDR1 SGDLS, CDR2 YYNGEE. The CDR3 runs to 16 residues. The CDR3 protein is CASSVDSSANTGELFF. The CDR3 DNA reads TGTGCCAGCAGCGTAGATTCTAGCGCAAACACCGGGGAGCTGTTTTTT.

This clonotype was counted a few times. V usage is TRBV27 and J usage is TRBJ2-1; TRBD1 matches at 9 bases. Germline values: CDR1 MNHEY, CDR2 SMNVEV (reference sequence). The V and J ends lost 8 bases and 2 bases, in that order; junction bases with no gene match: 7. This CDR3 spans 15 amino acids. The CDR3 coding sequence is TGTGCCAGCGCGGGACAGGGTAGCGCCTACAATGAGCAGTTCTTC. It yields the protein CASAGQGSAYNEQFF.

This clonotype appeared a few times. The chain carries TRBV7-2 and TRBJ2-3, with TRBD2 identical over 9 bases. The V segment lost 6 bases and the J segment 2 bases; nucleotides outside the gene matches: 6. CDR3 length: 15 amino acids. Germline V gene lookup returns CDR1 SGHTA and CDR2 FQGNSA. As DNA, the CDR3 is TGTGCCAGCAGATCTAGCGGGGTCAACACAGATACGCAGTATTTT. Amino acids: CASRSSGVNTDTQYF.

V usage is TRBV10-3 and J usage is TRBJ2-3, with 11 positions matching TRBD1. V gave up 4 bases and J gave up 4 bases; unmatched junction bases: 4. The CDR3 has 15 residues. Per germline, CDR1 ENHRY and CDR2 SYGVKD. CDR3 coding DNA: TGTGCCATCAGTGCACCGGGACAGGGGGCAGATACGCAGTATTTT. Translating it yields CAISAPGQGADTQYF.

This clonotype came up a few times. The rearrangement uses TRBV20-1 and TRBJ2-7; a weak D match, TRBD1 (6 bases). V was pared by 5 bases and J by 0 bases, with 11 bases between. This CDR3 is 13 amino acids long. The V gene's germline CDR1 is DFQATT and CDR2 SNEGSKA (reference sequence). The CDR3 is CSAPGQPSYEQYF. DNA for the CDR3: TGCAGTGCTCCCGGACAGCCCTCCTACGAGCAGTACTTC.

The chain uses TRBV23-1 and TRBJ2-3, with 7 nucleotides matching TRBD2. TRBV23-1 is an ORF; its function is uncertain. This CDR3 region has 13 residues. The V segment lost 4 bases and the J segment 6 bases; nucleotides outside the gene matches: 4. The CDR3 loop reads CASSLWEGDTQYF. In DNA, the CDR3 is TGCGCCAGCAGTCTGTGGGAGGGGGATACGCAGTATTTT.

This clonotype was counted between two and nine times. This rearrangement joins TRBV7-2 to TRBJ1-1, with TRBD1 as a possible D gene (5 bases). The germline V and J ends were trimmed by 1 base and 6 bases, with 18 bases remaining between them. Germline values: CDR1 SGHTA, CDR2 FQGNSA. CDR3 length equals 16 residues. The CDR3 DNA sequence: TGTGCCAGCAGCTTAGGTTGGGGCGGAGGGGAGCCTGAAGCTTTCTTT. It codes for CASSLGWGGGEPEAFF. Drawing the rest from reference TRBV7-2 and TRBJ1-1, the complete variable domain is GAGVSQSPSNKVTEKGKDVELRCDPISGHTALYWYRQSLGQGLEFLIYFQGNSAPDKSGLPSDRFSAERTGGSVSTLTIQRTQQEDSAVYLCASSLGWGGGEPEAFFGQGTRLTVV.

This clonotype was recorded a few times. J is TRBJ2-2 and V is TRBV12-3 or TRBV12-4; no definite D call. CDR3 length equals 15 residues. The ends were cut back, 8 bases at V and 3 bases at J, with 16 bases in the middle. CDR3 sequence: CASRPGDTYTGELFF. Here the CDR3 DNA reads TGTGCCAGCCGTCCTGGTGACACCTACACCGGGGAGCTGTTTTTT.

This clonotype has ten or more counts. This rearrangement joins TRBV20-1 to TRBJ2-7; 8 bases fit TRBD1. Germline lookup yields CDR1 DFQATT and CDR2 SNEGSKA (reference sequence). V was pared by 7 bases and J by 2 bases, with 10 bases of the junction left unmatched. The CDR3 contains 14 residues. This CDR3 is CSVTPVTGAYEQYF. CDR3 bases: TGCAGTGTTACCCCCGTGACAGGGGCCTACGAGCAGTACTTC.

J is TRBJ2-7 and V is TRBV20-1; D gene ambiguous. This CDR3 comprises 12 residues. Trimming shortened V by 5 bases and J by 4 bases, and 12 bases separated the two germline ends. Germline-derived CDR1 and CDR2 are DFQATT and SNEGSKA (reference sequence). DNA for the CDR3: TGCAGTGCTGGAATTCAGGTTTACGAGCAGTACTTC. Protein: CSAGIQVYEQYF.

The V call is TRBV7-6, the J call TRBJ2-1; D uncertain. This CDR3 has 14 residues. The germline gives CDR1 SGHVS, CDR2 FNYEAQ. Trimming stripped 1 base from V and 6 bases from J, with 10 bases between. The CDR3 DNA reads TGTGCCAGCAGCTTAGGGGCCGGTGGCAATGAGCAGTTCTTC. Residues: CASSLGAGGNEQFF.

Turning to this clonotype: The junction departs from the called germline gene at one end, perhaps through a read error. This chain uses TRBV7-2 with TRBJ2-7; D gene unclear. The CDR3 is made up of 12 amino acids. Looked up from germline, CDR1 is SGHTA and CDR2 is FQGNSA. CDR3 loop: CASGFSTYEQYF. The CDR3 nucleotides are TGTGCCAGCGGCTTTTCAACCTACGAGCAGTACTTC. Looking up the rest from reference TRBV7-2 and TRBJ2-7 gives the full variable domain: GAGVSQSPSNKVTEKGKDVELRCDPISGHTALYWYRQSLGQGLEFLIYFQGNSAPDKSGLPSDRFSAERTGGSVSTLTIQRTQQEDSAVYLCASGFSTYEQYFGPGTRLTVT.

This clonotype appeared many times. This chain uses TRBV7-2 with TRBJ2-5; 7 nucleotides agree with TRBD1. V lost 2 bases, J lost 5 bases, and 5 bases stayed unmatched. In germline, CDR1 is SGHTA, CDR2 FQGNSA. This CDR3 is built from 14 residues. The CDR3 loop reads CASSLRQGGETQYF. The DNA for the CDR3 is TGTGCCAGCAGCTTAAGACAGGGTGGGGAGACCCAGTACTTC.

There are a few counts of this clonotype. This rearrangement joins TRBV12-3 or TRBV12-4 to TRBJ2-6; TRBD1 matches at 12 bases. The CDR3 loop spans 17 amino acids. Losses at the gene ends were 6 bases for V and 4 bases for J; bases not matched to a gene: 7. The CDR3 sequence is CASSPGQGAEGANVLTF. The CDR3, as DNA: TGTGCCAGCAGCCCGGGACAGGGGGCGGAAGGGGCCAACGTCCTGACTTTC.

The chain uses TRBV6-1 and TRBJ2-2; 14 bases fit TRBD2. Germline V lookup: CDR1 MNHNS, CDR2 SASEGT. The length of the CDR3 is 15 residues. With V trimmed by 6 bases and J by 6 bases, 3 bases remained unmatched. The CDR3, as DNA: TGTGCCAGCAGCTCGACTAGCGGGGGGGCCGGGGAGCTGTTTTTT. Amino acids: CASSSTSGGAGELFF.

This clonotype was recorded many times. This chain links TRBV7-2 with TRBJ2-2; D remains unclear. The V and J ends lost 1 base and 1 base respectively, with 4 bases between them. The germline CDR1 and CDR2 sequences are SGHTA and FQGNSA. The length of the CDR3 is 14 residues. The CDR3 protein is CASSLVLNTGELFF. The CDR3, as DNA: TGTGCCAGCAGCTTAGTGCTGAACACCGGGGAGCTGTTTTTT.